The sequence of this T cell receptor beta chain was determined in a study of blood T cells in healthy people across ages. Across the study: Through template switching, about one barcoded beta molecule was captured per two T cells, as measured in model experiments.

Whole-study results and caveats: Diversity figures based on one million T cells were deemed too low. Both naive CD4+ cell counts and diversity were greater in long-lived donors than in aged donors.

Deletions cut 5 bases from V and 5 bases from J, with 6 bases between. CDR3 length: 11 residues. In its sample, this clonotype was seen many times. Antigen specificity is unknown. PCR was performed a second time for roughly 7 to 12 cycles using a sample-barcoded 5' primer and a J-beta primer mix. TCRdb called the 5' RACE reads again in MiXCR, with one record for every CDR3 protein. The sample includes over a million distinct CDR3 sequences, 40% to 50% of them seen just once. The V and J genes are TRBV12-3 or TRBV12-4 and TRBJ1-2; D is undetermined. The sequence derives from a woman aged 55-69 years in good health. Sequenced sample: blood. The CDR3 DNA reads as TGTGCCAGCAGTCCCGGGTATGGCTACACCTTC. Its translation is CASSPGYGYTF.